This TCR beta chain comes out of a study of Graves' ophthalmopathy and Graves' hyperthyroidism. Whole-study findings and limits: The model reached roughly 71% sensitivity and roughly 76% specificity for predicting ophthalmopathy progression.

This clonotype has a count of ten or more. Antigen: not known. Per the germline V gene, CDR1 is SGHRS and CDR2 is YFSETQ. The CDR3 has 14 amino acids. V lost 0 bases, J lost 6 bases, and 13 bases lay in between. Lactation, pregnancy, uncontrolled infections and other autoimmune diseases were all grounds for excluding patients. A diagnosis was made from clinical symptoms together with serum thyroxine, TRAb, thyroid ultrasound and orbital computed tomography. RNA transcripts were the source from which TCR beta CDR3 regions were amplified. RT-PCR was first run with HTBI primers, then multiplex PCR in a second round. One entry per CDR3 protein, called by TCRdb with MiXCR from the multiplex PCR reads. This repertoire shows more than 300,000 distinct CDR3 sequences, about 18% found once; its top ten account for roughly 2.4%.

Material for sequencing was peripheral blood. This receptor was taken from an adult woman with stable Graves' hyperthyroidism. J is TRBJ2-7 and V is TRBV5-1; D might be TRBD2 (7 bases). Here the CDR3 DNA reads TGCGCCAGCAGCTTGGAGTGGGGGGGCGGCGAGCAGTACTTC. It is translated as CASSLEWGGGEQYF.